These 16 T cell receptor beta chains came from one sample sequenced in a study of blood T cell repertoires in COVID-19. Generated by immunoSEQ multiplex PCR, the TCRdb table keeps only in-frame clones and is missing some. The sample contains 250,000 or so clones, about 85% of which appear only once. Sequenced sample: peripheral blood. The receptor source for this set is a woman aged 55-70 years with active or convalescent COVID-19.

This clone has more than one count but fewer than ten. This chain joins TRBV10-1 and TRBJ2-3; D is possibly TRBD2 (5 bases). Trimming left V 2 bases short and J 5 bases short, with 11 bases between. Looked up from germline, CDR1 is WNHNN and CDR2 is SYGVQD (reference sequence). The CDR3 totals 14 residues. CDR3 sequence reads: CASSERLGGDTQYF. CDR3 DNA: TGCGCCAGCAGTGAGAGGCTAGGAGGAGATACGCAGTATTTT.

This clone was found once. This chain joins TRBV3-1 (or the pseudogene TRBV3-2) and TRBJ2-1; tentatively, D is TRBD1 (6 bases). V was clipped by 4 bases and J by 3 bases, with 7 bases between them. Per the germline V gene, CDR1 is LGHDT and CDR2 is YNNKEL (reference sequence). CDR3 length equals 13 residues. The CDR3 DNA is TGTGCCAGCAGCCGGGACATCTACAATGAGCAGTTCTTC. It yields the protein CASSRDIYNEQFF.

V is TRBV9 and J is TRBJ2-2; D gene uncertain. There are 13 residues in the CDR3. Germline V gives CDR1 SGDLS, CDR2 YYNGEE. Trimming took off 0 bases at V and 3 bases at J, with 3 bases between the two ends. The CDR3 loop is CASSVVYTGELFF. CDR3 in DNA: TGTGCCAGCAGCGTAGTATACACCGGGGAGCTGTTTTTT.

The chain couples TRBV28 to TRBJ1-4; 7 bases line up with TRBD1. Germline CDR1 reads MDHEN; CDR2 reads SYDVKM. V lost 3 bases, J lost 5 bases, and 6 bases stayed unmatched. The CDR3 sequence is 15 residues long. The CDR3 loop is CASSFLGGMNEKLFF. The CDR3 region has the DNA TGTGCCAGCAGTTTTCTAGGGGGCATGAATGAAAAACTGTTTTTT.

This clone appeared many times. The chain uses TRBV3-1 (or the pseudogene TRBV3-2) and TRBJ1-5; TRBD1 might be the D (6 bases). The germline gives CDR1 LGHDT, CDR2 YNNKEL (reference sequence). This CDR3 region has 19 residues. V lost 2 bases to trimming and J lost 1 base, with 21 bases between them. The CDR3 here is CASSQFTGTHGVSNQPQHF. The CDR3 DNA reads as TGTGCCAGCAGCCAATTCACCGGGACACACGGCGTGAGCAATCAGCCCCAGCATTTT.

This rearrangement joins TRBV12-3 or TRBV12-4 to TRBJ2-7; D gene unclear. The CDR3 is made up of 13 amino acids. The ends were cut back, 3 bases at V and 6 bases at J, with 12 bases in the middle. For the CDR3, the DNA is TGTGCCAGCAGTTTCGGGTGGTCCGGCGAGCAGTACTTC. Its protein product is CASSFGWSGEQYF.

The chain couples TRBV5-4 to TRBJ1-1, with D perhaps TRBD1 (6 bases). Trimming cost V 0 bases and J 1 base, with 10 bases left between them. The CDR3 is made up of 15 amino acids. Germline V CDR1 and CDR2: SGHNT, YYREEE (reference sequence). CDR3 sequence reads: CASSLGVTGNTEAFF. In DNA, the CDR3 is TGTGCCAGCAGCTTGGGGGTGACAGGGAACACTGAAGCTTTCTTT.

The gene calls are TRBV27 and TRBJ2-7, with 7 bases aligning to TRBD1. V trimming: 6 bases; J trimming: 4 bases; junction bases outside the gene matches: 9. Germline CDR1 is MNHEY and CDR2 is SMNVEV (reference sequence). This CDR3 contains 14 residues. CDR3 bases: TGTGCCAGCAGCCTGGGACAGAGGTTGTACGAGCAGTACTTC. Translated: CASSLGQRLYEQYF.

V gene TRBV19 combines with J gene TRBJ2-1, with 12 positions matching TRBD2. The ends lost 5 bases at V and 2 bases at J; junction bases unmatched: 4. Germline loops: CDR1 LNHDA, CDR2 SQIVND (reference sequence). The CDR3 is 16 residues long. CDR3 nucleotide sequence: TGTGCCAGTAGTCGCGGACTAGCGGGGACCTACAATGAGCAGTTCTTC. It encodes CASSRGLAGTYNEQFF.

The genes are TRBV19 and TRBJ1-2; maybe TRBD1 (5 bases). Germline CDR1 reads LNHDA; CDR2 reads SQIVND (reference sequence). V shed 6 bases and J shed 6 bases, with 20 bases lying between them. This CDR3 comprises 15 residues. Here the CDR3 DNA reads TGTGCCAGTAGCCCGGTCGGGGGAATAGGAAATGGCTACACCTTC. Residues: CASSPVGGIGNGYTF.

A remark on this clone: Other DNA sequences in the same sample also yield this CDR3. The gene calls are TRBV10-1 and TRBJ2-1; tentatively, D is TRBD2 (6 bases). Germline-derived CDR1 and CDR2 are WNHNN and SYGVQD (reference sequence). V dropped 0 bases and J dropped 5 bases, with 26 bases sitting between them. CDR3 length equals 20 residues. Here the CDR3 DNA reads TGCGCCAGCAGTGAGTCGCGGGGACCCCATGACGGGGGAAAAGACAATGAGCAGTTCTTC. Translation: CASSESRGPHDGGKDNEQFF.

The V gene is TRBV25-1, the J gene TRBJ1-2; maybe TRBD1 (6 bases). The CDR3 length is 13 residues. V lost 4 bases to trimming and J lost 6 bases, with 12 bases between them. CDR1 is MGHDK and CDR2 is SYGVNS in the germline V gene. The CDR3 sequence: CASSGPYRDGYTF. The CDR3 region has the DNA TGTGCCAGCAGTGGACCCTACAGGGATGGCTACACCTTC.

The V call is TRBV3-1 (or the pseudogene TRBV3-2), the J call TRBJ1-2; D is unclear. CDR1 LGHDT and CDR2 YNNKEL come from the germline V gene (reference sequence). The CDR3 spans 17 residues. The V gene lost 3 bases and the J gene lost 8 bases, with 25 bases spanning the gap. The CDR3 DNA reads TGTGCCAGCAGCCATGCAGGACTCTCGGCGGGTGGAATGGGCTACACCTTC. Amino acid sequence: CASSHAGLSAGGMGYTF.

This clone was picked up a small number of times. This rearrangement joins TRBV13 to TRBJ2-5; the D is unclear. This CDR3 is built from 14 residues. CDR1 is PRHDT, CDR2 FYEKMQ, per germline (reference sequence). Trimming took 3 bases from V and 1 from J, leaving 9 bases between them. Here the CDR3 DNA reads TGTGCCAGCAGCTTTCGCGGCAGCCAAGAGACCCAGTACTTC. It encodes CASSFRGSQETQYF. The whole variable domain, filled in from reference TRBV13 and TRBJ2-5, reads AAGVIQSPRHLIKEKRETATLKCYPIPRHDTVYWYQQGPGQDPQFLISFYEKMQSDKGSIPDRFSAQQFSDYHSELNMSSLELGDSALYFCASSFRGSQETQYFGPGTRLLVL.

The chain carries TRBV2 and TRBJ2-1, with 8 positions matching TRBD2. Germline CDR1 reads SNHLY; CDR2 reads FYNNEI. Trimming took 4 bases from V and 8 from J; bases not matched to a gene: 7. This CDR3 is built from 14 residues. The CDR3 DNA is TGTGCCAGCAGTGTGGAGCGGGGGTACGATGAGCAGTTCTTC. It specifies CASSVERGYDEQFF.

The chain is built from TRBV11-2 and TRBJ1-3; unclear D gene. CDR3 size: 15 residues. V dropped 5 bases and J dropped 0 bases, with 11 bases sitting between them. Germline lookup yields CDR1 SGHAT and CDR2 FQNNGV. The DNA of the CDR3 is TGTGCCAGCAGCCTACGAGGGATCTCTGGAAACACCATATATTTT. It translates to CASSLRGISGNTIYF.